The subject of this entry is one TCR beta chain. The data originate from a study of T cells after yellow fever vaccination. Study summary: SMART-Seq v4 Ultra Low Input handled preparation of low-cell-number fractions.

TCRdb reanalysed the 5' RACE reads using MiXCR and keeps one entry per CDR3 protein. The sample includes 300,000 to 400,000 distinct CDR3 sequences, around 8.1% seen only once; the top ten take around 17%. CDR1 and CDR2 (germline): SGHRS, YFSETQ. V lost 0 bases and J lost 8; bases outside the gene matches: 5. This CDR3 spans 15 amino acids. The chain employs TRBV5-1 and TRBJ2-1; TRBD1 agrees at 10 bases. The clonotype originates from a man aged 18-30 years who received the YFV17D yellow fever vaccine. The sequencing used PBMCs, collected approximately 40 days after the first yellow fever vaccination. This chain's CDR3 is CASSLEDRGRDEQFF. CDR3 DNA: TGCGCCAGCAGCTTGGAGGACAGGGGGAGGGATGAGCAGTTCTTC. Variable domain in full (rest from reference TRBV5-1 and TRBJ2-1): KAGVTQTPRYLIKTRGQQVTLSCSPISGHRSVSWYQQTPGQGLQFLFEYFSETQRNKGNFPGRFSGRQFSNSRSEMNVSTLELGDSALYLCASSLEDRGRDEQFFGPGTRLTVL.